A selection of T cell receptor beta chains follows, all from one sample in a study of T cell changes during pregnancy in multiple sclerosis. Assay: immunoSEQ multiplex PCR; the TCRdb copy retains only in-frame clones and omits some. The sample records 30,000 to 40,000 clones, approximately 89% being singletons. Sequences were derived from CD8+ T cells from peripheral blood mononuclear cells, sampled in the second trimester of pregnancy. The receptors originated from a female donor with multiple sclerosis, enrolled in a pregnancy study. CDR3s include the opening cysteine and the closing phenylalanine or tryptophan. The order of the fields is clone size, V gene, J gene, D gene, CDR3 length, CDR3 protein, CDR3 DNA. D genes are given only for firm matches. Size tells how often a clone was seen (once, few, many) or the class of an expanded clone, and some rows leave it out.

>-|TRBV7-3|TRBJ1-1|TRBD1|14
CASSLTTGGPEAFF
TGTGCCAGCAGCTTAACAACAGGGGGTCCTGAAGCTTTCTTT
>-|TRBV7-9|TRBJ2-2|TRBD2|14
CASKGLAGAGELFF
TGTGCCAGCAAGGGACTAGCGGGGGCCGGGGAGCTGTTTTTT
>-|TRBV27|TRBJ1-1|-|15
CASSLWGGVSTEAFF
TGTGCCAGCAGTTTATGGGGGGGTGTGAGCACTGAAGCTTTCTTT
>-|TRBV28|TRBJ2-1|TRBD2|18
CASSLTGTSGSSYNEQFF
TGTGCCAGCAGTTTAACCGGGACTAGCGGGAGCTCCTACAATGAGCAGTTCTTC
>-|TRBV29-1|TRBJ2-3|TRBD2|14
CSVEEAGVRDTQYF
TGCAGCGTTGAGGAGGCGGGAGTTAGGGATACGCAGTATTTT
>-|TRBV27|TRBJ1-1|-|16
CASSLSLWQANTEAFF
TGTGCCAGCAGTTTATCACTTTGGCAGGCGAACACTGAAGCTTTCTTT
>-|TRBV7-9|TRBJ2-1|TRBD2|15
CASSRSGSSYNEQFF
TGTGCCAGCAGCCGTAGCGGGAGCTCCTACAATGAGCAGTTCTTC
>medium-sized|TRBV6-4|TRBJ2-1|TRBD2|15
CASSVGTSGDNEQFF
TGTGCCAGCAGTGTAGGGACTAGCGGGGACAATGAGCAGTTCTTC
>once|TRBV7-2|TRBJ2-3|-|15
CASSLIRTSTDTQYF
TGTGCCAGCAGCTTAATTCGCACTAGCACAGATACGCAGTATTTT
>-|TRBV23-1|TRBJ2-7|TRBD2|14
CASSLPGLGYEQYF
TGCGCCAGCAGTCTCCCGGGACTAGGCTACGAGCAGTACTTC
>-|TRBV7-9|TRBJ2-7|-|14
CASSLPGQSYEQYF
TGTGCCAGCAGCTTACCTGGACAGAGCTACGAGCAGTACTTC
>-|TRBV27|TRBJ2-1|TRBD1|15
CASSPRQGAGPEQFF
TGTGCCAGCAGTCCAAGACAGGGGGCTGGTCCGGAGCAGTTCTTC
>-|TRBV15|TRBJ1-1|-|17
CATSRDPWQVVDTEAFF
TGTGCCACCAGCAGAGATCCTTGGCAGGTCGTGGACACTGAAGCTTTCTTT
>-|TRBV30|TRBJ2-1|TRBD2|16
CAWRDQGLAGYNEQFF
TGTGCCTGGAGAGATCAAGGACTAGCGGGGTACAATGAGCAGTTCTTC
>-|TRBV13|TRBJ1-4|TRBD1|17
CASAARDRGYTNEKLFF
TGTGCCAGCGCCGCACGGGACAGGGGATACACTAATGAAAAACTGTTTTTT
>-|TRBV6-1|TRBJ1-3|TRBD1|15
CASSGTGDKGNTIYF
TGTGCCAGCAGTGGGACAGGGGATAAGGGAAACACCATATATTTT
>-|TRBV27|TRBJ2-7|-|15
CASSSGEQFRREQYF
TGTGCCAGCAGTTCAGGGGAACAGTTCCGGCGGGAGCAGTACTTC
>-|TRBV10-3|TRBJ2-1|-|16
CAISEPRIEGLNEQFF
TGTGCCATCAGTGAGCCCCGGATAGAGGGCTTAAATGAGCAGTTCTTC
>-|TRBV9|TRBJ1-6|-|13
CASSGRVNSPLHF
TGTGCCAGCAGCGGCAGGGTCAATTCACCCCTCCACTTT
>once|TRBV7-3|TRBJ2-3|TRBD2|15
CASSLGGGATDTQYF
TGTGCCAGCAGCTTAGGCGGGGGGGCGACAGATACGCAGTATTTT
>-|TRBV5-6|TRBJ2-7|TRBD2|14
CASSLGAGVVYQYF
TGTGCCAGCAGCTTGGGAGCGGGAGTAGTGTATCAGTACTTC
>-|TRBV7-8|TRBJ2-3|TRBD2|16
CASSVTSAGDTDTQYF
TGTGCCAGCAGCGTTACATCAGCGGGGGACACAGATACGCAGTATTTT
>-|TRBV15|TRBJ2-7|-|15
CATSRGQAPNYEQYF
TGTGCCACCAGCAGAGGACAGGCACCCAACTACGAGCAGTACTTC
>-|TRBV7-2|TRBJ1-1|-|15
CASSFYFFSGDEAFF
TGTGCCAGCAGCTTTTATTTTTTTTCGGGGGATGAAGCTTTCTTT
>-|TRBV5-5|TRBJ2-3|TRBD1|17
CASSFETGGESTDTQYF
TGTGCCAGCAGCTTTGAAACAGGGGGCGAGAGCACAGATACGCAGTATTTT
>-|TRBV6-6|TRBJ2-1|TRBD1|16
CASSYLRTGSGHEQFF
TGTGCCAGCAGTTACCTACGGACAGGGAGCGGCCATGAGCAGTTCTTC
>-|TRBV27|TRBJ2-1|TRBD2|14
CASRKRGGLGEQFF
TGTGCCAGCAGGAAGCGGGGGGGCCTCGGTGAGCAGTTCTTC
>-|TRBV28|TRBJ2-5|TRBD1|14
CASSLPSGGETQYF
TGTGCCAGCAGTTTACCGTCAGGGGGAGAGACCCAGTACTTC
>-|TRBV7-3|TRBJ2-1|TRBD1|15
CASSYGDRDWDEQFF
TGTGCCAGCAGCTACGGGGACAGGGATTGGGATGAGCAGTTCTTC
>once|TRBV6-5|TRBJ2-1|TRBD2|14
CASSASGGANEQFF
TGTGCCAGCAGCGCCAGCGGGGGGGCCAATGAGCAGTTCTTC
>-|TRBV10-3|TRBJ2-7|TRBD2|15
CAISGGSGSSYEQYF
TGTGCCATCAGTGGTGGTAGCGGGAGCTCCTACGAGCAGTACTTC
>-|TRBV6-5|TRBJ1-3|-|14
CASSQTDLGNTIYF
TGTGCCAGCAGTCAAACAGATTTGGGAAACACCATATATTTT
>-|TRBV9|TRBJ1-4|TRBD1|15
CASSVGGTGNEKLFF
TGTGCCAGCAGCGTAGGAGGGACAGGCAATGAAAAACTGTTTTTT
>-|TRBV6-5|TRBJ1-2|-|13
CASSRTAHLRYTF
TGTGCCAGCAGTCGGACAGCCCACTTGCGCTACACCTTC
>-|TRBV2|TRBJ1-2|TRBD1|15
CASSENRGGGYGYTF
TGTGCCAGCAGTGAAAACAGGGGGGGTGGCTATGGCTACACCTTC
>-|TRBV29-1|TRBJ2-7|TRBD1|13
CSVAEGARVEQYF
TGCAGCGTTGCTGAGGGGGCCCGGGTCGAGCAGTACTTC
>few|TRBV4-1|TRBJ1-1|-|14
CASRLNRANTEAFF
TGCGCCAGCAGACTGAACAGGGCGAACACTGAAGCTTTCTTT
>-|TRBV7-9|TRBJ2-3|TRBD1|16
CASSHYAQGASDTQYF
TGTGCCAGCAGCCATTATGCCCAGGGGGCTTCAGATACGCAGTATTTT
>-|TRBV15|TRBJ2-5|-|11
CATGPGGAQYF
TGTGCCACCGGACCCGGGGGTGCCCAGTACTTC
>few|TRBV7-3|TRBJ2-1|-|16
CASSLTRRDGYNEQFF
TGTGCCAGCAGCTTAACTAGGAGGGACGGCTACAATGAGCAGTTCTTC